The entry below gives a single T cell receptor (beta chain) sequence along with its context. Its antigen is undetermined. Method: immunoSEQ multiplex PCR; TCRdb's copy keeps in-frame clones and lacks some. The data hold under 250,000 clones, with around nine tenths observed a single time. The data were taken from a study of cytomegalovirus exposure and HLA in healthy donors. Study as a whole: In a later analysis, the roughly 110 validation repertoires were reported to have used the same platform as the 650 to 800 first-cohort repertoires. Broader study findings: Listed as cytomegalovirus-associated were 150 or so TCR beta chains. With high specificity and sensitivity, the classifier reportedly diagnosed cytomegalovirus status.

Looked up from germline, CDR1 is SGHDT and CDR2 is YYEEEE. J was trimmed by 6 bases and V by 3 bases; bases with no gene match: 9. CDR3 length: 15 amino acids. This chain links TRBV5-6 with TRBJ1-5, with TRBD1 identical over 7 bases. The sample taken for sequencing was PBMCs. This sequence was found in a woman between 18 and 30 years old in good health and CMV-seropositive. CDR3 sequence reads: CASSYNRGMGQPQHF. The CDR3 DNA reads TGTGCCAGCAGCTACAACAGGGGTATGGGTCAGCCCCAGCATTTT.